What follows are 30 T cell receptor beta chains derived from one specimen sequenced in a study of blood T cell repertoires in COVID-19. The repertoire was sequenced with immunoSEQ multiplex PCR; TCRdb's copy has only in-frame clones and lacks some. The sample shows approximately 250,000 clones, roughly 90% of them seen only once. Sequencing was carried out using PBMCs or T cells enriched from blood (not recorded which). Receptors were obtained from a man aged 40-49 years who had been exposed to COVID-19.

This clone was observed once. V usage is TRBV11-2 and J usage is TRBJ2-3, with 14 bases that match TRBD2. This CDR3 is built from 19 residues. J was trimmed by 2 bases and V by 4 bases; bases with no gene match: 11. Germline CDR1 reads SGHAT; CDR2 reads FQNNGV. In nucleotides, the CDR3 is TGTGCCAGCAGCTCCTCCGGGACTAGCGGGGGAGTCAACACAGATACGCAGTATTTT. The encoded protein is CASSSSGTSGGVNTDTQYF.

This CDR3 reads CASSLLGGYSGNTIYF. The CDR3 DNA sequence: TGCGCCAGCAGCTTACTTGGGGGGTACTCTGGAAACACCATATATTTT. J is TRBJ1-3 and V is TRBV5-1; D is perhaps TRBD1 (5 bases). Germline CDR1 and CDR2: SGHRS and YFSETQ. V was pared by 2 bases and J by 0 bases, with 12 bases between. CDR3 length: 16 amino acids.

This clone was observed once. The CDR3 sequence is CASSHALLFGYTF. CDR3 DNA: TGTGCCAGCAGCCACGCACTCCTCTTCGGCTACACCTTC. The chain recombines TRBV14 with TRBJ1-2; D uncertain. The germline V gene encodes CDR1 SGHDN and CDR2 FVKESK. Trimming removed 3 bases at V and 8 bases at J, with 13 bases between. There are 13 residues in the CDR3.

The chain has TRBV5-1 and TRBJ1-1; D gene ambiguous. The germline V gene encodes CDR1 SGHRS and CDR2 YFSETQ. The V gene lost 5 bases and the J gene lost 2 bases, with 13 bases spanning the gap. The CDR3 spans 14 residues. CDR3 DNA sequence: TGCGCCAGCAGTTACCAAACATCCAACACTGAAGCTTTCTTT. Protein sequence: CASSYQTSNTEAFF.

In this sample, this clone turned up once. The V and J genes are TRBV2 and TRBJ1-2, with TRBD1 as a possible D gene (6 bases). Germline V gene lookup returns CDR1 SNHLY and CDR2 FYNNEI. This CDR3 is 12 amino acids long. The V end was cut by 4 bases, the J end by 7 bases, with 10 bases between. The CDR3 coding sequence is TGTGCCAGCAGTGGGGACATCTCTGGCTACACCTTC. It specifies CASSGDISGYTF.

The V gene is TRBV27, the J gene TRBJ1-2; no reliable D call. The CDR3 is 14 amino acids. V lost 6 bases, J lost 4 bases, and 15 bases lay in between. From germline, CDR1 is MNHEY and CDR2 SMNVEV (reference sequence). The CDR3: CASSERVNLYGYTF. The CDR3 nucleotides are TGTGCCAGCAGCGAACGCGTAAACCTCTATGGCTACACCTTC.

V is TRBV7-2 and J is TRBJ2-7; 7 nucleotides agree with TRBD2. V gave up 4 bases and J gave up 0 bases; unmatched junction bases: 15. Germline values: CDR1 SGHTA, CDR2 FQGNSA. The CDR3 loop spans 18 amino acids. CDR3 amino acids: CASSSSLRGGSSSYEQYF. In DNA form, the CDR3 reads TGTGCCAGCAGCTCGTCTCTCCGGGGCGGGAGCTCCTCCTACGAGCAGTACTTC.

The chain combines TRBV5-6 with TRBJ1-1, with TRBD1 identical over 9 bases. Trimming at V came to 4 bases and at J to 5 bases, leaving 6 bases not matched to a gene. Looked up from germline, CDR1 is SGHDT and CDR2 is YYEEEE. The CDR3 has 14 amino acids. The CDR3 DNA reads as TGTGCCAGCAGCGGAACAGGGGGCTTGACTGAAGCTTTCTTT. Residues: CASSGTGGLTEAFF.

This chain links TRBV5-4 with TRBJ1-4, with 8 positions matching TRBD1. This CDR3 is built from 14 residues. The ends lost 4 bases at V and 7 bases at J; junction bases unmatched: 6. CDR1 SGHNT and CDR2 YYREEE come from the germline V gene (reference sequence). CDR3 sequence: CASSAGGMSEKLFF. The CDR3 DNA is TGTGCCAGCAGCGCAGGGGGCATGAGTGAAAAACTGTTTTTT.

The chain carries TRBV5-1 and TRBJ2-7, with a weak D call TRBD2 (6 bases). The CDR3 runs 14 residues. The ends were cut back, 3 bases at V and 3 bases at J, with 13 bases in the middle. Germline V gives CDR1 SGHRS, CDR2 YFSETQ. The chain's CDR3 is CASSSNLGLYEQYF. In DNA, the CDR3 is TGCGCCAGCAGCTCCAACCTGGGACTCTACGAGCAGTACTTC.

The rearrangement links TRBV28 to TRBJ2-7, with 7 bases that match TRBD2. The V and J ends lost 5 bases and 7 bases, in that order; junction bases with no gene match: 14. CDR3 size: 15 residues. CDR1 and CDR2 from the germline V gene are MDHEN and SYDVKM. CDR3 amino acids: CASSERAAGDLEQYF. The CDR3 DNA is TGTGCCAGCAGTGAGCGTGCGGCGGGAGATCTAGAGCAGTACTTC.

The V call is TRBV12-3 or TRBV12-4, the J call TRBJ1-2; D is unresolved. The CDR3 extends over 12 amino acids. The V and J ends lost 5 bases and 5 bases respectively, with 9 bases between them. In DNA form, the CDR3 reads TGTGCCAGCAGTACACCGGGTTATGGCTACACCTTC. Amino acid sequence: CASSTPGYGYTF.

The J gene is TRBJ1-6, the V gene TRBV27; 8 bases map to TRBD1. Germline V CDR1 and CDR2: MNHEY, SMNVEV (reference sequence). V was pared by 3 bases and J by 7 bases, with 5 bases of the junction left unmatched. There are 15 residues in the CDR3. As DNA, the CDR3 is TGTGCCAGCAGTTTCGGGACAGGCAGGAATTCACCCCTCCACTTT. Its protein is CASSFGTGRNSPLHF.

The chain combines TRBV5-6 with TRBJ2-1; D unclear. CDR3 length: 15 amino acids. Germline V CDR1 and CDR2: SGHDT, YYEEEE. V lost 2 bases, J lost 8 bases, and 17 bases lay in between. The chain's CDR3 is CASSFSVPGRDEQFF. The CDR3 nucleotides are TGTGCCAGCAGCTTTAGTGTGCCTGGGCGAGATGAGCAGTTCTTC.

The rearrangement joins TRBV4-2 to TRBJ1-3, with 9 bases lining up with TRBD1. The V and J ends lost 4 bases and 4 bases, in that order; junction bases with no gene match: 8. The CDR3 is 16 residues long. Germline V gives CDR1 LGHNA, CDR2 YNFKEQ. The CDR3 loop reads CASSPTGQGRGNTIYF. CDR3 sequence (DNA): TGTGCCAGCAGCCCAACGGGACAGGGACGGGGAAACACCATATATTTT.

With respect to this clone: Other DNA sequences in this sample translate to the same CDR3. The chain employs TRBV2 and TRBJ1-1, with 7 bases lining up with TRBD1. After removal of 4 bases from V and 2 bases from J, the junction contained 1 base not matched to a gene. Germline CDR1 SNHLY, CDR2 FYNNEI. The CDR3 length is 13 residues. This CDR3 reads CASSGDSNTEAFF. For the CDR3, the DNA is TGTGCCAGCAGTGGGGACAGCAACACTGAAGCTTTCTTT. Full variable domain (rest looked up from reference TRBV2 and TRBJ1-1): EPEVTQTPSHQVTQMGQEVILRCVPISNHLYFYWYRQILGQKVEFLVSFYNNEISEKSEIFDDQFSVERPDGSNFTLKIRSTKLEDSAMYFCASSGDSNTEAFFGQGTRLTVV.

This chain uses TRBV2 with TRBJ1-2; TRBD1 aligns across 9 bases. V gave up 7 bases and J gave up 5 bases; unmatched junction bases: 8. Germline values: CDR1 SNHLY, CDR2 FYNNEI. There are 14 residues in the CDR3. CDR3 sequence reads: CASKGTGMRYGYTF. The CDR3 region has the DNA TGTGCCAGCAAAGGGACAGGGATGAGGTATGGCTACACCTTC.

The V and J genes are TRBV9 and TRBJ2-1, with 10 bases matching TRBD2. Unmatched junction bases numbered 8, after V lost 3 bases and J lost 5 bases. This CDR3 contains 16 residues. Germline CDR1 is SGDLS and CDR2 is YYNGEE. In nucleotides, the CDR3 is TGTGCCAGCAGCGCTACCGGGACTAGCGCCCACAATGAGCAGTTCTTC. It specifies CASSATGTSAHNEQFF.

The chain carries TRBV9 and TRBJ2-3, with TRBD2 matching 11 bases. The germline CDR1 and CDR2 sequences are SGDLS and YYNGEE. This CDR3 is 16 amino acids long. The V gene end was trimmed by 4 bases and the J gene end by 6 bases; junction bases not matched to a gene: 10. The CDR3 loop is CASSLSGLAVSDTQYF. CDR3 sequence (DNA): TGTGCCAGCAGCTTATCGGGACTAGCGGTTTCCGATACGCAGTATTTT. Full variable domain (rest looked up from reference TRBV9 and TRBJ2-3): DSGVTQTPKHLITATGQRVTLRCSPRSGDLSVYWYQQSLDQGLQFLIQYYNGEERAKGNILERFSAQQFPDLHSELNLSSLELGDSALYFCASSLSGLAVSDTQYFGPGTRLTVL.

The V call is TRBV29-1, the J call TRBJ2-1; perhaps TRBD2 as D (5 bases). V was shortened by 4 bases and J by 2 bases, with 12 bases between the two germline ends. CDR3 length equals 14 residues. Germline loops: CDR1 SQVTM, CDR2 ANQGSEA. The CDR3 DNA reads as TGCAGCGTTGCCGTAGCGTATCCCTACAATGAGCAGTTCTTC. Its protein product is CSVAVAYPYNEQFF.

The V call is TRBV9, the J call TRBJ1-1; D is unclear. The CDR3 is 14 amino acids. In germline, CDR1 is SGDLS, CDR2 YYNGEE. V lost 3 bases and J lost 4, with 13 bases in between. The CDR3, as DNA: TGTGCCAGCAGCGGAAACGGAGTTGGCACTGAAGCTTTCTTT. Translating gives CASSGNGVGTEAFF.

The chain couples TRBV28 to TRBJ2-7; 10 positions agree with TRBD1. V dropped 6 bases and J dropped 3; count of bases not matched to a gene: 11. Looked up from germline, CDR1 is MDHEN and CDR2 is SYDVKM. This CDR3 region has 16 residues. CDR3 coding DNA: TGTGCCAGCAGCACCAGACAGGGGGCGTATTTCTACGAGCAGTACTTC. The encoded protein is CASSTRQGAYFYEQYF. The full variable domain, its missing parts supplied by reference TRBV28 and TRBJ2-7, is DVKVTQSSRYLVKRTGEKVFLECVQDMDHENMFWYRQDPGLGLRLIYFSYDVKMKEKGDIPEGYSVSREKKERFSLILESASTNQTSMYLCASSTRQGAYFYEQYFGPGTRLTVT.

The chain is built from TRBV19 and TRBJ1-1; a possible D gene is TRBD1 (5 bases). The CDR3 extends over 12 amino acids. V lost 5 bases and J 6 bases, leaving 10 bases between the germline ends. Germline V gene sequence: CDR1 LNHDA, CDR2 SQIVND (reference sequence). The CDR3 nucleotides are TGTGCCAGTAGTCAGGGTGTGGCTGAAGCTTTCTTT. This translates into CASSQGVAEAFF.

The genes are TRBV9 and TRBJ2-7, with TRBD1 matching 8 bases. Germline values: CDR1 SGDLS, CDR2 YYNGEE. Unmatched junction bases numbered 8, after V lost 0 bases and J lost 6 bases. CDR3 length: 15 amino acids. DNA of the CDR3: TGTGCCAGCAGCGTAGAAGGACAGGGAAGGAGCGAGCAGTACTTC. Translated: CASSVEGQGRSEQYF.

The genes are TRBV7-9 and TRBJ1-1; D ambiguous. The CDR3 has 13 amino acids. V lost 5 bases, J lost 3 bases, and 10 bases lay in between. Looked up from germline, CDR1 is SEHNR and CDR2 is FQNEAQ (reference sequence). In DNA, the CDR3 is TGTGCCAGCAGCGCATACATTGACACTGAAGCTTTCTTT. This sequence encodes CASSAYIDTEAFF.

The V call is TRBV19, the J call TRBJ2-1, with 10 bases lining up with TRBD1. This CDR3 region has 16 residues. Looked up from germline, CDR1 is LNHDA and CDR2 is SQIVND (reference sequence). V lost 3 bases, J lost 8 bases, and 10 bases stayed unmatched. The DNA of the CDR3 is TGTGCCAGTAGTATCCCAGTGGGACAGGGGCGCGATGAGCAGTTCTTC. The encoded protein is CASSIPVGQGRDEQFF.

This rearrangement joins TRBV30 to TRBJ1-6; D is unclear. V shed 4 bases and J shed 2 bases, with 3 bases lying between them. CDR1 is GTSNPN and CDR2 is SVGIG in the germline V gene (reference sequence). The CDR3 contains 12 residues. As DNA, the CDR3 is TGTGCCTGGACAGCCTATAATTCACCCCTCCACTTT. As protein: CAWTAYNSPLHF.

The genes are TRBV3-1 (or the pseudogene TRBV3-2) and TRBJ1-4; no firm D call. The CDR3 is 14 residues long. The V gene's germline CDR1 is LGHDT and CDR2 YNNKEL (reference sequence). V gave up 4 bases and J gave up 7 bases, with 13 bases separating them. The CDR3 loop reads CASSPRGGGEKLFF. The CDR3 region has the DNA TGTGCCAGCAGCCCAAGAGGAGGTGGTGAAAAACTGTTTTTT.

The chain's CDR3 is CASSQPGTSVSTDTQYF. The CDR3 bases are TGCGCCAGCAGCCAACCGGGGACTAGCGTTAGCACAGATACGCAGTATTTT. V gene TRBV4-1 combines with J gene TRBJ2-3, with TRBD2 matching 10 bases. J gave up 0 bases and V 2 bases, and 5 bases lay outside the gene matches. Germline CDR1 MGHRA, CDR2 YSYEKL. This CDR3 region has 17 residues.

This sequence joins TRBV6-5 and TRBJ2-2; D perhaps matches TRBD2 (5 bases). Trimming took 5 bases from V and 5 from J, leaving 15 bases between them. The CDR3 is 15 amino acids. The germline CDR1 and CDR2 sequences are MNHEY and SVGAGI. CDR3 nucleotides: TGTGCCAGCAGTACCACGGGAACCTGGACCGGGGAGCTGTTTTTT. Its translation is CASSTTGTWTGELFF.